This T cell receptor (beta chain) was identified during a study of T-cell reconstitution after alpha-beta-depleted transplantation in children. V lost 3 bases, J lost 0 bases, and 12 bases lay in between. The CDR3 spans 15 residues. CDR1 SGHRS and CDR2 YFSETQ come from the germline V gene. As it was prepared, the TCRbeta library received unique molecular identifiers. TCRdb re-derived calls from the PCR reads in MiXCR, one entry per CDR3 protein. The sample lists roughly 90,000 distinct CDR3 sequences; more than 10% were seen once. This clonotype occurred many times. The sequences come from PBMCs from the stem cell graft donor, collected from the stem cell graft. V is TRBV5-1 and J is TRBJ1-2; no firm D call. This TCR derives from a human donor who donated a stem cell graft to a child with inherited bone marrow failure. The CDR3 loop reads CASSSSAATNYGYTF. CDR3 in DNA: TGCGCCAGCAGCTCCTCGGCGGCCACTAACTATGGCTACACCTTC.